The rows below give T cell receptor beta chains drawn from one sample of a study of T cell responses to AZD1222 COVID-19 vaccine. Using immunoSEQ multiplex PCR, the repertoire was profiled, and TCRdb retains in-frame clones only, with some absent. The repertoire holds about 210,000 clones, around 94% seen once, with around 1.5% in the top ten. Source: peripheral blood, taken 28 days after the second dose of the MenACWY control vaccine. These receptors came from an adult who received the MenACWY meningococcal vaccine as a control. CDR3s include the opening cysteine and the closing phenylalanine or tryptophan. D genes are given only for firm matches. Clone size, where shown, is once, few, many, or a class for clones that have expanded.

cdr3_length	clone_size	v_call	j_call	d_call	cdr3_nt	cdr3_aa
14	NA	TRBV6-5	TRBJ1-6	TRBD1	TGTGCCACCTCCTCGGGACAGGGAAATTCACCCCTCCACTTT	CATSSGQGNSPLHF
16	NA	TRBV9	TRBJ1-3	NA	TGTGCCAGCAGCGTAGCTACTGCAGGGGCTGGAAACACCATATATTTT	CASSVATAGAGNTIYF
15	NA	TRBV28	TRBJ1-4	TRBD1	TGTGCCAGCAGTCCCCTTCAGGGGGCTAATGAAAAACTGTTTTTT	CASSPLQGANEKLFF
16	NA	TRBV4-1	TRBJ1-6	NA	TGCGCCAGCAGCCAAGTTGGCGGGCGGGAGTTCTCACCCCTCCACTTT	CASSQVGGREFSPLHF
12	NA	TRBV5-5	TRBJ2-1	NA	TGTGCCAGCAGAGACAGGATCGATGAGCAGTTCTTC	CASRDRIDEQFF
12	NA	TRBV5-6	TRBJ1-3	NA	TGTGCCAGCAGCTTGTTTCAGGGTGCCATATATTTT	CASSLFQGAIYF
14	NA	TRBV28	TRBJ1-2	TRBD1	TGTGCCAGCAGTTTTGGTGACAGGGAAAAGGGCTACACCTTC	CASSFGDREKGYTF
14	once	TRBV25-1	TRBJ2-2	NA	TGTGCCAGCAGTCCCCCAGAATACACCGGGGAGCTGTTTTTT	CASSPPEYTGELFF
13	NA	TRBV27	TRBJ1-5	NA	TGTGCCAGCAGTCTCGGGGCGGATCAGCCCCAGCATTTT	CASSLGADQPQHF
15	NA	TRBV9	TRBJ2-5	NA	TGTGCCAGCAGCCCGATAGGGTATGGAGGAGAGACCCAGTACTTC	CASSPIGYGGETQYF
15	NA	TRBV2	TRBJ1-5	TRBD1	TGTGCCAGCAGGGGTCGGGACAGTTTAATTCAGCCCCAGCATTTT	CASRGRDSLIQPQHF
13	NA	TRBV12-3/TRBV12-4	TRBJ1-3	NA	TGTGCCAGCAGTTCCTTAGTCGGAAACACCATATATTTT	CASSSLVGNTIYF
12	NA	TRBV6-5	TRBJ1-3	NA	TGTGCCAGCCAAACCTCTGGAAACACCATATATTTT	CASQTSGNTIYF
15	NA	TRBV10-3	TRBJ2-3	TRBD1	TGTGCCATCAGTTTCGGACAGGGAAGCACAGATACGCAGTATTTT	CAISFGQGSTDTQYF
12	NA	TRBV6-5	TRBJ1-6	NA	TGTGCCAGCGGGGGGTACAATTCACCCCTCCACTTT	CASGGYNSPLHF
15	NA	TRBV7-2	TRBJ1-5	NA	TGTGCCAGCAGCTTAGGTGCAGGGCCGAATCAGCCCCAGCATTTT	CASSLGAGPNQPQHF
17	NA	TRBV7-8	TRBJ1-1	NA	TGTGCCAGCAGCCTTACTGGGGACCGGGGTATCGGGACTGAAGCTTTCTTT	CASSLTGDRGIGTEAFF
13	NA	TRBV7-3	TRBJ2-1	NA	TGTGCCAGCAGCCCGGACGGGTACAATGAGCAGTTCTTC	CASSPDGYNEQFF
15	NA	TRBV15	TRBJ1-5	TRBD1	TGTGCCACCAGCAGAGATTCAGGGGGCGGGCAGCCCCAGCATTTT	CATSRDSGGGQPQHF
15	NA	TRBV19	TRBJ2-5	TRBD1	TGTGCCAGTAGTACCGGACAGGACCCAGGGGAGACCCAGTACTTC	CASSTGQDPGETQYF
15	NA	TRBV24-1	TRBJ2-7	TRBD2	TGTGCCACCAGTGACGGGACTAGCGGGGGAAGCGAGCAGTACTTC	CATSDGTSGGSEQYF
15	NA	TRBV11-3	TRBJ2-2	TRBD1	TGTGCCAGCAGCCCCGGGACAGGGAACACCGGGGAGCTGTTTTTT	CASSPGTGNTGELFF
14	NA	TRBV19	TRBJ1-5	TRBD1	TGTGCCAGTAGTTTGGACAGGTTGGGGCAGCCCCAGCATTTT	CASSLDRLGQPQHF